The T cell receptor (beta chain) under discussion was sequenced for a study of shared clonotypes between healthy human individuals. Worth noting for this clone: Its antigen is as yet unknown.

Broader study findings: Naive CD4 clonotype sharing across a handful of donors was about 5%. Rarefaction showed that sequencing of sorted subsets was incomplete (despite large depth).

Only CD45RO-negative cells positively selected for CCR7 counted as naive CD8 cells, so terminally differentiated effector memory CD45RA+ cells were excluded. Each donor was a Caucasian adult residing in Nashville, Tennessee. Libraries were prepared by immunoSEQ multiplex PCR; TCRdb keeps only in-frame clonotypes and omits some of them. The sample lists roughly 2.1 million clones, 85% to 95% occurring once. This TCR derives from a man younger than 35 in good health. Some clones in this sample may be carry-over from other donors' samples. The sequencing input was naive CD8+ T cells from PBMCs.

The DNA of the CDR3 is TGTGCCAGCAGCGAGGGGGACAGGGTAAAAGAGACCCAGTACTTC. This translates into CASSEGDRVKETQYF. The chain uses TRBV9 and TRBJ2-5, with 9 positions matching TRBD1. Trimming took 3 bases from V and 3 from J; bases not matched to a gene: 6. Germline assignment: CDR1 SGDLS and CDR2 YYNGEE. The CDR3 length is 15 residues.